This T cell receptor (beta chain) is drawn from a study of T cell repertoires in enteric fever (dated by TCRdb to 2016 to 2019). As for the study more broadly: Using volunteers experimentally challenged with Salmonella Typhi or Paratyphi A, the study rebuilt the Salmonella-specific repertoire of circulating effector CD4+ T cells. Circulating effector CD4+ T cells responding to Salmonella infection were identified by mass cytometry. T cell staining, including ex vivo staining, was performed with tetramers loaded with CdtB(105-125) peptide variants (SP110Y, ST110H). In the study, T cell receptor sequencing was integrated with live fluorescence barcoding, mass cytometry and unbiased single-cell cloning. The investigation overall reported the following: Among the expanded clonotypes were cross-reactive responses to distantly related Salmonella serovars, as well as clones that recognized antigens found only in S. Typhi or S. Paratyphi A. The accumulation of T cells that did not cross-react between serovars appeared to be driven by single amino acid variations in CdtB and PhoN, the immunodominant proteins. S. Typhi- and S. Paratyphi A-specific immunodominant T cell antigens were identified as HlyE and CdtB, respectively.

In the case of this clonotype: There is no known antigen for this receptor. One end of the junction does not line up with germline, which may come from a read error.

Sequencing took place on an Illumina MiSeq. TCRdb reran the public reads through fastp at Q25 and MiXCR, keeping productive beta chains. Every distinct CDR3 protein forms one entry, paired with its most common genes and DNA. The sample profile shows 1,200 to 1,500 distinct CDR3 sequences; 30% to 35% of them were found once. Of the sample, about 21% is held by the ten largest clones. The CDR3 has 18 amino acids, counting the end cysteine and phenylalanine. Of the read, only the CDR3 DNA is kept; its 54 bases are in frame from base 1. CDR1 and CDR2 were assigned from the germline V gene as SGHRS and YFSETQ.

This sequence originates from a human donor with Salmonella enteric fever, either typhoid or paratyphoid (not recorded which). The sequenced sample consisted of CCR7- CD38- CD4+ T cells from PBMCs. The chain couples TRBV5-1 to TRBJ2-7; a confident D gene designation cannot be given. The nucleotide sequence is TGCGCCCGCAGCTTGGAAGGGCCACGGCCGACAAGCTCCTACGAGCAGTACTTC. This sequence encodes CARSLEGPRPTSSYEQYF.